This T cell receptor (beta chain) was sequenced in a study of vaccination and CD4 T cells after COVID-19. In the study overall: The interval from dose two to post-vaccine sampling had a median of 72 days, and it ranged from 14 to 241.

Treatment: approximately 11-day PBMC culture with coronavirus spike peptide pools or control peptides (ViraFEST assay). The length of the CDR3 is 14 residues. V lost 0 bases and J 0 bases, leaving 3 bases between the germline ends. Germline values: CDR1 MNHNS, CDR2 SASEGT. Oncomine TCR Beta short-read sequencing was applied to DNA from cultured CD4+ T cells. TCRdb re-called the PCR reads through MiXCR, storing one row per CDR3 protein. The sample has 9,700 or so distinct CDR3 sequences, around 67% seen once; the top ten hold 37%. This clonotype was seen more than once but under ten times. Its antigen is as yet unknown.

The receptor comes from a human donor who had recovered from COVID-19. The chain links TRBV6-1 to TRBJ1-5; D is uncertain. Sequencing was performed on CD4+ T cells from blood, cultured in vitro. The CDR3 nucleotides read TGTGCCAGCAGTGAAGCTGTTAGCAATCAGCCCCAGCATTTT. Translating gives CASSEAVSNQPQHF.